This TCR beta chain was retrieved from a study of read filtering for tumor transcriptome and immune sequencing. General study findings and limits: Approximately 82% of IR-seq clonotypes had a single read, yet these held about 3.6% of reads.

At least ten counts were recorded for this clonotype. Antigen: not known. Molecular barcoded adaptors covering alpha/delta and beta/gamma chains were used on about 0.4 ug RNA. MiXCR, run by TCRdb on the reads, gives a single entry per CDR3 protein. Here the sample spans about 24,000 distinct CDR3 sequences, approximately 23% being singletons. Trimming removed 1 base at V and 1 base at J, with 4 bases between. This CDR3 comprises 13 residues. This chain links TRBV12-3 or TRBV12-4 with TRBJ1-1; the D is unclear. Sequenced sample: a population of CD138-negative cells sorted from bone marrow. The receptor was derived from a donor aged 40 or older with multiple myeloma. The CDR3 loop is CASSLGGNTEAFF. CDR3 DNA: TGTGCCAGCAGTTTAGGCGGGAACACTGAAGCTTTCTTT.